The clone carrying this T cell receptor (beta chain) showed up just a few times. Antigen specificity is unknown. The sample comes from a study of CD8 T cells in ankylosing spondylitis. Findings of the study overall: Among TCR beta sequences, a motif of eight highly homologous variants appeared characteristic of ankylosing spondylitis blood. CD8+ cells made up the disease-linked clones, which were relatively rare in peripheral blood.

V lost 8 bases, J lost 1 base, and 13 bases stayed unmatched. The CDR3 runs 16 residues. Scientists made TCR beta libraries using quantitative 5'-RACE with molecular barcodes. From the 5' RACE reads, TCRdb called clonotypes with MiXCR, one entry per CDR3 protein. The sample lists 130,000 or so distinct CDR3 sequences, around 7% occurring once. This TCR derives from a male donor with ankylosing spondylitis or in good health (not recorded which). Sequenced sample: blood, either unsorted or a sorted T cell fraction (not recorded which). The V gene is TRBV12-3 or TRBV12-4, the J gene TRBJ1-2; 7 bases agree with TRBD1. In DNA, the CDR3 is TGTGCCAGCTCCCCCCGGAGGGCAGGGGGTAACTATGGCTACACCTTC. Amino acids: CASSPRRAGGNYGYTF.